The text below deals with one T cell receptor (beta chain). The antigen this receptor binds is unknown. Base qualities were left out, and no much larger clone turns up one base away. Preparation of the library involved the immunoSEQ multiplex PCR assay. Here the immuneACCESS table is served through TCRdb, limited to in-frame sequences with V and J called. Missing clones are a known gap in these copies; in checked studies unresolved V genes cover under half, and the rest lacks a known reason. For this sample there are more than 550,000 clones; approximately 89% appear just once. In total, the top ten clones hold just under 0.0095% of the sample. These data originate in a study of shared T cell receptors in the human thymus (dated by TCRdb to the early 2020s). Concerning the study at large: The study examined how the human thymus generates shared, self-reactive T-cell receptor alpha chains.

V is pared back by 4 bases and J by 4 bases, with 14 bases lying between the germline termini. The CDR3 measures 15 amino acids from cysteine to phenylalanine. The retained sequence is limited to the CDR3, 45 bases, with the frame set at the first base. According to the germline V gene, CDR1 reads MNHEY and CDR2 reads SVGAGI. This same sample was also part of a study on human thymus T cells. As described in the second report: In Finland, the donors were immunologically healthy infants who were having open corrective cardiac surgery for congenital heart defects. Thymus tissue was obtained as surgical resects removed during corrective cardiac surgery. V and J gene segment usage appeared biased in both thymic and peripheral blood repertoires. The related research found that thymic TCR repertoires overlapped highly between unrelated individuals. The study characterized TCR alpha and beta repertoires from under 10 infant thymus samples and a few related peripheral blood samples. Donor ages ranging from roughly 6 to 244 days were recorded, and more than five male and a couple of female infants were included in the cohort. Thymocytes were released mechanically from tissue and stored at -70 °C as pellets of roughly 9-31 million cells. Genomic DNA was extracted from frozen cell pellets with a QIAsymphony instrument. The immunoSEQ multiplex PCR assay was used to amplify the TCRB and TCRAD loci from a standardized quantity of quality-controlled genomic DNA. Amplicons spanned the V(D)J region at a length sufficient to cover the CDR3 and identify V and J genes. Through the commercial immunoSEQ service, the amplicons were sequenced on an Illumina platform. Primer bias and sequencing errors were corrected as previously described, and TCRAD and TCRB were defined on the basis of the IMGT database. Analysis of the repertoires was done with immunoSEQ Analyzer 3.0 and VDJTools and included basic statistics, V/J segment usage, diversity estimates, rarefaction and pairwise overlap. Diversity was estimated with Chao1, ChaoE, Efron-Thisted, Shannon and inverse Simpson indices, and also on datasets down-sampled to the smallest sample. Repertoire overlap used strict matching of CDR3 nucleotide sequence, V gene and J gene, with Jaccard-based multidimensional scaling clustering. Thymus samples yielded on average roughly 810,000 unique TCRB clonotypes, compared with 70,000 to 85,000 from blood samples.

The chain joins TRBV6-5 to TRBJ2-4; D gene: possibly TRBD1, on 5 matching bases. Sequenced material: thymocytes. This TCR was sampled from a boy younger than two with a congenital heart defect. Donor details come from another sample of the same person, matched by shared clones. The CDR3 protein is CASSSPGRRKNIQYF. The nucleotides are TGTGCCAGCAGTTCTCCAGGGCGGAGAAAAAACATTCAGTACTTC.